The next 2 T cell receptor beta chains were all read from a single sample in a study of OX40 agonist ivuxolimab in advanced cancers. Libraries were prepared by immunoSEQ multiplex PCR; TCRdb keeps only in-frame clonotypes and omits some of them. Of 65,000 to 75,000 clones detected, roughly 80% appear once; the ten largest clones hold 6% to 8%. The sample consisted of CD4+ or CD8+ T cells sorted from blood, taken in a trial of the OX40 agonist ivuxolimab. The source of these receptors is an adult with an advanced solid tumor such as melanoma, head and neck, liver or kidney cancer.

In this sample, this clone turned up once. The J gene is TRBJ2-5, the V gene TRBV6-6, with TRBD2 matching 16 bases. Germline V gives CDR1 MNHNY, CDR2 SVGAGI (reference sequence). The V gene end was trimmed by 5 bases and the J gene end by 7 bases; junction bases not matched to a gene: 4. The CDR3 length is 15 residues. The CDR3 nucleotides are TGTGCCAGCAGTCACGGGACTAGCGGGAGGGGGACCCAGTACTTC. Translation: CASSHGTSGRGTQYF.

V usage is TRBV4-2 and J usage is TRBJ2-1; 12 nucleotides align to TRBD1. The CDR3 is 18 amino acids. Germline-derived CDR1 and CDR2 are LGHNA and YNFKEQ. Unmatched junction bases numbered 10, after V lost 0 bases and J lost 7 bases. The CDR3 region is CASSQDWDRGLRGNEQFF. CDR3 coding DNA: TGTGCCAGCAGCCAAGATTGGGACAGGGGGCTTCGAGGTAATGAGCAGTTCTTC.